The clone carrying this T cell receptor beta chain was counted between two and nine times. Its antigen remains unidentified. This sample was included in a study of beta chain features in type 1 diabetes. Findings and limits, study-wide: People with Type 1 diabetes carried modestly yet significantly shorter TCRB CDR3s in all four CD4+ subsets.

The germline V gene encodes CDR1 LNHDA and CDR2 SQIVND (reference sequence). The length of the CDR3 is 18 residues. V lost 4 bases to trimming and J lost 0 bases; unmatched junction nucleotides: 8. The whole isolated RNA underwent reverse transcription, so sequencing captured expressed TCRB transcripts. Produced via immunoSEQ multiplex PCR; TCRdb's table is partial and in-frame only. The data show just under 150,000 clones, about 13% seen once. This clonotype was sampled from a man aged 18 to 29 with type 1 diabetes. Sequences were obtained from central memory CD4+ T cells from blood. This rearrangement joins TRBV19 to TRBJ2-6, with 8 bases matching TRBD1. The CDR3 is CASSKDRGTHSGANVLTF. The DNA for the CDR3 is TGTGCCAGTAGTAAAGACAGGGGTACCCACTCTGGGGCCAACGTCCTGACTTTC.